This T cell receptor (beta chain) was retrieved from a study of cytomegalovirus exposure and HLA in healthy donors. Points from the study as a whole: Later analysis associated a missense DCLRE1C variant with TCR beta V- and J-gene trimming.

There are 16 residues in the CDR3. V was trimmed by 3 bases and J by 1 base, leaving 15 bases between them. Germline V lookup: CDR1 LGHNA, CDR2 YNFKEQ. With respect to this clone: Its target is unknown.

PCR primers comprised 60 Vbeta and 13 Jbeta primers. Generated by immunoSEQ multiplex PCR, the TCRdb table keeps only in-frame clones and is missing some. Reported are around 51,000 clones; the ten largest clones contain 2.1%. The donors (healthy individuals) were bone marrow donors. The chain couples TRBV4-2 to TRBJ2-5, with D tentatively TRBD1 (8 bases). This TCR was sampled from a woman in her forties in good health and CMV-seronegative. The sequencing input was PBMCs. CDR3 in amino acids: CASSQQQGGAQETQYF. For the CDR3, the DNA is TGTGCCAGCAGCCAGCAACAGGGGGGGGCCCAAGAGACCCAGTACTTC.